This T cell receptor beta chain was recovered during a study of T cell responses to AZD1222 COVID-19 vaccine. Study context: Second-dose timings of about 4 or about 12 weeks were pooled.

V lost 7 bases to trimming and J lost 4 bases; unmatched junction nucleotides: 0. Germline loops: CDR1 SGDLS, CDR2 YYNGEE. The CDR3 sequence is 11 residues long. Regarding the study as a whole: Rises in breadth and depth of Spike-specific TCRs came after two AZD1222 doses. Dominant CD4 TCR responses targeted spike regions 160-218 and 743-854. Sampled repertoires all dated from after the peak T cell response.

With regard to this clone: Antigen: not known.

Measured with immunoSEQ multiplex PCR; TCRdb has only the in-frame clones, and not every one. The sample yields about 81,000 clones, approximately 90% seen once. V gene TRBV9 combines with J gene TRBJ2-7; TRBD1 agrees at 9 bases. The source was peripheral blood, collected on day 0 of AZD1222 vaccination. The sequence came from an adult in good health. CDR3 amino acids: CASGTGYEQYF. The CDR3 DNA reads TGTGCCAGCGGGACAGGGTACGAGCAGTACTTC.